The entry below gives a single T cell receptor beta chain sequence along with its context. This sample was taken from a study of long-term antiretroviral therapy in people with HIV. Assay version v3.0 of immunoSEQ was used, and it was run at survey level. Data came from immunoSEQ multiplex PCR; TCRdb stores just in-frame clones and leaves some out. The sample holds approximately 6,500 clones, approximately 85% seen once. Donors each had at least one pre-ART PBMC sample and at least two post-ART ones. The CDR3 loop spans 15 amino acids. With V trimmed by 6 bases and J by 0 bases, 5 bases remained unmatched. Looked up from germline, CDR1 is SNHLY and CDR2 is FYNNEI.

The sequenced sample was unsorted PBMCs, obtained 3.7 years after starting antiretroviral therapy. This chain joins TRBV2 and TRBJ2-7; 10 bases agree with TRBD2. This TCR came from a woman aged 45-59 years with HIV. CDR3 sequence (DNA): TGTGCCAGCAGGGGACTAGCGCAGAGCTCCTACGAGCAGTACTTC. Translation gives CASRGLAQSSYEQYF.